This record concerns one T cell receptor beta chain sequence. The antigen remains unidentified. These data come from a study of T cell responses to AZD1222 COVID-19 vaccine. The method was immunoSEQ multiplex PCR; TCRdb's version includes in-frame clones alone and lacks a portion of them. The sample lists about 97,000 clones; around 89% were seen once. Germline CDR1 and CDR2: SEHNR and FQNEAQ (reference sequence). V was cut by 5 bases and J by 7 bases, with 12 bases left in between. This CDR3 spans 13 amino acids. Points from the study as a whole: Just 5 or 6 AZD1222 recipients tested seropositive at baseline. Spike regions recognized by vaccine-associated CD4 TCRs spanned the protein, led by 160-218 and 743-854. Elevations in Spike-specific TCR breadth and depth followed administration of two AZD1222 doses. The donor group comprised mostly white British people and more females; the analysis possibly underestimated clonal diversity.

The sample consisted of peripheral blood, taken on day 0 of AZD1222 vaccination. The receptor was derived from an adult in good health. The chain employs TRBV7-9 and TRBJ1-5, with a possible D match to TRBD1 (6 bases). CDR3 region: CASSPGARQPQHF. The CDR3 DNA is TGTGCCAGCAGCCCAGGGGCACGACAGCCCCAGCATTTT.